A selection of T cell receptor beta chains follows, all from one sample in a study of CD8 T cell repertoires and HIV-1 epitope variants. Libraries were prepared by immunoSEQ multiplex PCR; TCRdb keeps only in-frame clonotypes and omits some of them. Of 3,500 to 5,500 clones listed, about two thirds are singletons. The antigens for these receptors are not known. The sequenced sample was cultured CD8+ T cells derived from PBMCs. The receptor set was obtained from a male donor with HIV. CDR3s include the opening cysteine and the closing phenylalanine or tryptophan. The D gene is left open where the match is weak. Some rows mark clone size as missing; the rest say once, few, many or name a class of expanded clone.

j_call | clone_size | d_call | v_call | cdr3_nt | cdr3_aa
TRBJ2-7 | . | TRBD1 | TRBV14 | TGTGCCAGCAGCCAAGATGTATTCCGGGACAGCTCCTACGAGCAGTACTTC | CASSQDVFRDSSYEQYF
TRBJ2-7 | . | TRBD1 | TRBV28 | TGTGCCAGCAATCCGGGACAGGGGGCCTACGAGCAGTACTTC | CASNPGQGAYEQYF
TRBJ2-1 | . | TRBD2 | TRBV16 | TGTGCCAGCAGCCAATTTAGGACTAGCGGGGACAATGAGCAGTTCTTC | CASSQFRTSGDNEQFF
TRBJ2-7 | . | . | TRBV10-3 | TGTGCCATCAAAGATGGGGCCAGCTCCTACGAGCAGTACTTC | CAIKDGASSYEQYF
TRBJ1-2 | . | . | TRBV30 | TGTGCCTGGAGTGGACGGGACGCTTGGACCTATGGCTACACCTTC | CAWSGRDAWTYGYTF
TRBJ2-7 | . | TRBD2 | TRBV6-6 | TGTGCCAGCCACACGGGGGGTCACGAGCAGTACTTC | CASHTGGHEQYF
TRBJ2-5 | . | . | TRBV27 | TGTGCCAGCAGTCCATGGGACCTAGAAGAGACCCAGTACTTC | CASSPWDLEETQYF
TRBJ2-4 | once | . | TRBV5-6 | TGTGCCAGCACAGGTGGGGGGAACATTCAGTACTTC | CASTGGGNIQYF
TRBJ2-1 | . | . | TRBV29-1 | TGCAGCGTTGAACCGGACCCTGGCAATGAGCAGTTCTTC | CSVEPDPGNEQFF
TRBJ1-1 | . | TRBD1 | TRBV7-8 | TGTGCCAGCAGCTTAGAGGCAGGGGGAGGAAGTTTCTTT | CASSLEAGGGSFF
TRBJ2-1 | . | . | TRBV2 | TGTGCCAGCAGCTATAGCTCCTACAATGAGCAGTTCTTC | CASSYSSYNEQFF
TRBJ2-2 | once | . | TRBV21-1 | TGTGCCAGCAGCATGGGGACAGGCCCTAACACCGGGGAGCTGTTTTTT | CASSMGTGPNTGELFF
TRBJ2-4 | . | . | TRBV21-1 | TGTGCCAGCGGCAAAAGTCAAACGGACAGGGTCTTTCCGTCGGACTTC | CASGKSQTDRVFPSDF
TRBJ2-6 | few | TRBD1 | TRBV7-9 | TGTGCCAGCAGCTACACAGGGGTCCTCCTGACTTTC | CASSYTGVLLTF
TRBJ2-5 | . | . | TRBV6-4 | TGTGCCAGCAGTGACAGGGGACGAGAGACCCAGTACTTC | CASSDRGRETQYF
TRBJ1-3 | . | . | TRBV7-3 | TGTGCCAGCAGCCCCGACCACGGAGACACCATATATTTT | CASSPDHGDTIYF
TRBJ2-3 | . | TRBD1 | TRBV28 | TGTGCCAGCAGTCTACCCCGGGACAGGGAGACAGATACGCAGTATTTT | CASSLPRDRETDTQYF
TRBJ1-2 | . | TRBD1 | TRBV27 | TGTGCCAGCAGTTTGACAGGGTCTAACTATGGCTACACCTTC | CASSLTGSNYGYTF
TRBJ1-1 | . | . | TRBV7-6 | TGTGCCAGCAGCTTATCAGAATCCACTGAAGCTTTCTTT | CASSLSESTEAFF
TRBJ1-2 | . | . | TRBV15 | TGTGCCACCAGCAGAGATCATGTGGAGGTCTCTAACTATGGCTACACCTTC | CATSRDHVEVSNYGYTF
TRBJ2-2 | . | . | TRBV28 | TGTGCCAGCAGTCTAGAGGGGGGGGCCGGGGAGCTGTTTTTT | CASSLEGGAGELFF
TRBJ2-1 | . | TRBD2 | TRBV4-2 | TGTGCCAGCAGCCAAGAGTCGACTAGCGGGAGCAATGAGCAGTTCTTC | CASSQESTSGSNEQFF
TRBJ2-5 | once | . | TRBV7-8 | TGTGCCAGCAGCGACGGACAACCCCAAGAGACCCAGTACTTC | CASSDGQPQETQYF
TRBJ2-1 | . | . | TRBV6-5 | TGTGCCAGCAGTTCGATAGACTCCTACAATGAGCAGTTCTTC | CASSSIDSYNEQFF
TRBJ2-7 | . | . | TRBV7-6 | TGTGCCAGCAGCTTAGGAGGGTTGGGGTCCAGCGGGCCGGCCTACGAGCAGTACTTC | CASSLGGLGSSGPAYEQYF
TRBJ2-4 | few | . | TRBV7-2 | TGTGCCAGCAGCTTGGGGGGGCAGAAAAACATTCAGTACTTC | CASSLGGQKNIQYF
TRBJ2-1 | . | . | TRBV9 | TGTGCCAGCAGCGTAGGGAAAGCGGGTACCAATGAGCAGTTCTTC | CASSVGKAGTNEQFF
TRBJ1-5 | . | . | TRBV7-2 | TGTGCCAGCAGCCCCGAGGGCTATAGCAATCAGCCCCAGCATTTT | CASSPEGYSNQPQHF
TRBJ2-7 | . | . | TRBV2 | TGTGCCAGCAGTGACGAGCTCGAGATCTACGAGCAGTACTTC | CASSDELEIYEQYF
TRBJ1-1 | . | TRBD1 | TRBV4-3 | TGCGCCAGCAGCCAATTTGGGACAGGCGGCACTGAAGCTTTCTTT | CASSQFGTGGTEAFF
TRBJ2-1 | . | TRBD1 | TRBV19 | TGTGCCAGTAGTATTTTGAGGGACAGTCCCAACAATGAGCAGTTCTTC | CASSILRDSPNNEQFF
TRBJ2-4 | . | . | TRBV6-6 | TGTGCCAGCAGTTCCCCCGATAGGGCCAAAAACATTCAGTACTTC | CASSSPDRAKNIQYF
TRBJ2-7 | few | TRBD1 | TRBV7-9 | TGTGCCAGCAGCTTCGGACAGGGGGACTACGAGCAGTACTTC | CASSFGQGDYEQYF
TRBJ2-7 | . | TRBD2 | TRBV19 | TGTGCCACCGCGGGGGATACCTACGAGCAGTACTTC | CATAGDTYEQYF
TRBJ2-7 | . | . | TRBV6-5 | TGTGCCAGCAGTTACTCAAGCCCGGAGCAGTACTTC | CASSYSSPEQYF
TRBJ2-1 | . | . | TRBV13 | TGTGCCAGCACCTTACGGTTGGACAATGAGCAGTTCTTC | CASTLRLDNEQFF
TRBJ2-7 | . | . | TRBV27 | TGTGCCAGCAGTTTATCCCAGGGTACTCTGAGCTACGAGCAGTACTTC | CASSLSQGTLSYEQYF